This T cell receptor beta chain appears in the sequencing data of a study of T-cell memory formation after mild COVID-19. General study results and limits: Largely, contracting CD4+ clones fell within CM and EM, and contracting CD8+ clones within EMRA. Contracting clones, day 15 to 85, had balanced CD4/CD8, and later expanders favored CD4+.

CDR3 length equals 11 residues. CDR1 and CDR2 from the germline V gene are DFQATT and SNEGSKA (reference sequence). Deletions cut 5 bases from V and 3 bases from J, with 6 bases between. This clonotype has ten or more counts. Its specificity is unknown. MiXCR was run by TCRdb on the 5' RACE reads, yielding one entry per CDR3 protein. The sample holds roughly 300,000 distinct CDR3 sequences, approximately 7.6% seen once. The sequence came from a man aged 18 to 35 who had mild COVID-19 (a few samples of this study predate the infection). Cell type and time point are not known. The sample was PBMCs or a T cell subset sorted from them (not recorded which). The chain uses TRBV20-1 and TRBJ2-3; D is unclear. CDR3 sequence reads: CSAQPTDTQYF. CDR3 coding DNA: TGCAGTGCTCAGCCGACAGATACGCAGTATTTT.